This record concerns one T cell receptor (beta chain) sequence. MiXCR, run by TCRdb on the 5' RACE reads, gives a single entry per CDR3 protein. The sample records roughly 130,000 distinct CDR3 sequences, approximately 9.7% being singletons. The data belong to a study of CD8 T cells in ankylosing spondylitis. V was clipped by 1 base and J by 1 base, with 11 bases between them. Germline CDR1 is LGHDT and CDR2 is YNNKEL (reference sequence). CDR3 length: 15 residues. The chain couples TRBV3-1 to TRBJ2-7; D may be TRBD1 (5 bases). The sequenced sample was blood, either unsorted or a sorted T cell fraction (not recorded which). The sequence derives from a male donor with ankylosing spondylitis or in good health (not recorded which). The CDR3 DNA follows: TGTGCCAGCAGCCAAGCTCCTGACAGATCCTACGAGCAGTACTTC. This sequence encodes CASSQAPDRSYEQYF.